The 20 T cell receptor beta chains listed next were all sequenced from one sample in a study of graft-versus-host responses after intestinal transplantation. Sequencing was performed with immunoSEQ multiplex PCR; in TCRdb, only in-frame clones are kept and a portion is missing. This sample has 96,000 or so clones, with about 90% found just once. These receptors are not linked to any known antigen. Sample: unstimulated CD4+ T cells sorted from spleen or lymph node cells, taken before intestinal transplant. The receptors derive from a human donor who received an intestinal transplant.

Turning to this clone: A junction boundary mismatches the germline segment, possibly from a read error. This sequence joins TRBV30 and TRBJ2-7; D perhaps matches TRBD2 (6 bases). CDR3 length: 13 amino acids. Germline lookup yields CDR1 GTSNPN and CDR2 SVGIG (reference sequence). CDR3 region: CACSAGWSYEQYF. The CDR3, as DNA: TGTGCCTGTAGTGCGGGATGGTCCTACGAGCAGTACTTC.

This clone has only one observation. The rearrangement joins TRBV5-4 to TRBJ1-1; no clear D. The germline CDR1 and CDR2 sequences are SGHNT and YYREEE (reference sequence). The CDR3 consists of 16 residues. The V end lost 6 bases, the J end lost 0 bases, and 18 bases lay between the germline ends. CDR3 nucleotides: TGTGCCAGCACTGTAGGTCTACTAGGTATGAACACTGAAGCTTTCTTT. This sequence encodes CASTVGLLGMNTEAFF.

The chain links TRBV19 to TRBJ1-6; 8 bases are shared with TRBD1. CDR1 LNHDA and CDR2 SQIVND come from the germline V gene (reference sequence). V trimming: 3 bases; J trimming: 8 bases; junction bases outside the gene matches: 3. This CDR3 is built from 14 residues. The DNA of the CDR3 is TGTGCCAGTAGTATCCGGGACAGGTATTCACCCCTCCACTTT. This encodes CASSIRDRYSPLHF.

This clone was recorded only once. This chain links TRBV7-3 with TRBJ1-1, with D unclear. This CDR3 is 14 amino acids long. Deletions cut 1 base from V and 6 bases from J, with 12 bases between. CDR1 SGHTA and CDR2 FQGTGA come from the germline V gene. The CDR3 coding sequence is TGTGCCAGCAGCTTAAAACCCTCAGGCGCTGAAGCTTTCTTT. Translated: CASSLKPSGAEAFF.

This clone was counted once. This sequence joins TRBV29-1 and TRBJ1-2; D might be TRBD1 (6 bases). CDR1 is SQVTM, CDR2 ANQGSEA, per germline. V shed 4 bases and J shed 4 bases, with 13 bases lying between them. This CDR3 is built from 13 residues. The DNA for the CDR3 is TGCAGCGTTGCTCGGCAGGGGCTCTATGGCTACACCTTC. This gives the protein CSVARQGLYGYTF.

This chain connects TRBV9 to TRBJ2-7; 8 positions agree with TRBD2. Unmatched junction bases numbered 3, after V lost 0 bases and J lost 1 base. Per germline, CDR1 SGDLS and CDR2 YYNGEE. The CDR3 has 15 residues. The CDR3 is CASSVGGTSSYEQYF. CDR3 in DNA: TGTGCCAGCAGCGTAGGGGGGACTAGTTCCTACGAGCAGTACTTC. The full variable domain, completed using reference TRBV9 and TRBJ2-7, is DSGVTQTPKHLITATGQRVTLRCSPRSGDLSVYWYQQSLDQGLQFLIQYYNGEERAKGNILERFSAQQFPDLHSELNLSSLELGDSALYFCASSVGGTSSYEQYFGPGTRLTVT.

The chain joins TRBV19 to TRBJ1-1; D might be TRBD1 (6 bases). V was pared by 1 base and J by 1 base, with 13 bases between. The CDR3 has 16 residues. Germline CDR1 and CDR2: LNHDA and SQIVND (reference sequence). The CDR3 sequence is CASSIVRSTGNTEAFF. The DNA of the CDR3 is TGTGCCAGTAGTATAGTCAGGTCGACAGGGAACACTGAAGCTTTCTTT.

J is TRBJ1-3 and V is TRBV5-6; possible D gene TRBD1, 6 bases. Trimming took off 3 bases at V and 0 bases at J, with 10 bases between the two ends. CDR1 and CDR2 from the germline V gene are SGHDT and YYEEEE. This CDR3 is built from 15 residues. Written as DNA, the CDR3 is TGTGCCAGCAGCTCCCGGGACACCTCTGGAAACACCATATATTTT. Its protein is CASSSRDTSGNTIYF.

This sequence joins TRBV4-2 and TRBJ2-1, with 7 bases identical to TRBD2. CDR3 length: 16 residues. Germline CDR1 LGHNA, CDR2 YNFKEQ. V gave up 1 base and J gave up 2 bases; unmatched junction bases: 5. The CDR3 region has the DNA TGTGCCAGCAGCCAAGGGGAGGGTCCGACCTACAATGAGCAGTTCTTC. As protein: CASSQGEGPTYNEQFF.

There are a few counts of this clone. The chain uses TRBV6-6 and TRBJ2-7, with D perhaps matching TRBD2 (6 bases). Trimming left V 0 bases short and J 0 bases short, with 6 bases between. The germline gives CDR1 MNHNY, CDR2 SVGAGI (reference sequence). This CDR3 region has 14 residues. The CDR3 spells CASSYSGSSYEQYF. The CDR3 DNA reads TGTGCCAGCAGTTACTCCGGGAGCTCCTACGAGCAGTACTTC.

This clone is labeled medium-sized. The chain recombines TRBV10-2 with TRBJ2-1, with 10 bases fitting TRBD2. This CDR3 is built from 14 residues. CDR1 is WSHSY and CDR2 is SAAADI in the germline V gene. V shed 4 bases and J 4 bases; nucleotides not matched to a gene: 1. The DNA of the CDR3 is TGCGCCAGCAGTGTGACTAGCGGGTACAATGAGCAGTTCTTC. This encodes CASSVTSGYNEQFF.

This chain uses TRBV4-3 with TRBJ1-2, with D hard to call. V lost 0 bases and J lost 5, with 7 bases in between. Germline V gives CDR1 LGHNA, CDR2 YSLEER. The CDR3 contains 13 residues. CDR3 coding DNA: TGCGCCAGCAGCCAAGATCTCCCTTATGGCTACACCTTC. The encoded protein is CASSQDLPYGYTF.

The J gene is TRBJ1-1, the V gene TRBV5-1; TRBD1 matches 11 bases. The CDR3 covers 13 residues. V trimming: 4 bases; J trimming: 7 bases; junction bases outside the gene matches: 3. Germline V CDR1 and CDR2: SGHRS, YFSETQ. The CDR3 DNA sequence: TGCGCCAGCAGCCTGGGGACAGGGGGTGAAGCTTTCTTT. Translating it yields CASSLGTGGEAFF.

This chain links TRBV7-9 with TRBJ2-4; 15 bases line up with TRBD2. V shed 5 bases, J shed 1 base, and the junction held 6 bases outside the gene matches. CDR1 and CDR2 from the germline V gene are SEHNR and FQNEAQ (reference sequence). The CDR3 contains 18 residues. The chain's CDR3 is CASSRPGTSGRAKNIQYF. Written as DNA, the CDR3 is TGTGCCAGCAGCCGTCCCGGGACTAGCGGGAGGGCCAAAAACATTCAGTACTTC.

The gene calls are TRBV6-6 and TRBJ2-3; a weak D match, TRBD1 (5 bases). The CDR3 loop spans 13 amino acids. Trimming left V 5 bases short and J 6 bases short, with 12 bases between. Germline-derived CDR1 and CDR2 are MNHNY and SVGAGI (reference sequence). The CDR3, as DNA: TGTGCCAGCAGTCTCATTCACAGGGATACGCAGTATTTT. Its translation: CASSLIHRDTQYF.

The rearrangement links TRBV7-8 to TRBJ2-7; 8 bases are a match to TRBD2. The V and J ends lost 3 bases and 0 bases, in that order; junction bases with no gene match: 10. Per the germline V gene, CDR1 is SGHVS and CDR2 is FQNEAQ. The length of the CDR3 is 17 residues. Here the CDR3 reads CASSFPVAGLSSYEQYF. In DNA, the CDR3 is TGTGCCAGCAGCTTCCCGGTAGCGGGGCTGAGCTCCTACGAGCAGTACTTC.

The J gene is TRBJ2-1, the V gene TRBV5-1, with D unclear. This CDR3 has 13 amino acids. With 5 bases removed from V and 5 bases from J, the gap between germline ends came to 11 bases. Germline-derived CDR1 and CDR2 are SGHRS and YFSETQ. CDR3 coding DNA: TGCGCCAGCAGTCTCGACTTTGACAATGAGCAGTTCTTC. The encoded protein is CASSLDFDNEQFF.

This clone was detected once. The V gene is TRBV5-6, the J gene TRBJ2-2; D might be TRBD2 (5 bases). Trimming stripped 4 bases from V and 2 bases from J, with 12 bases between. Looked up from germline, CDR1 is SGHDT and CDR2 is YYEEEE. This CDR3 contains 15 residues. CDR3 residues: CASSLGRLNTGELFF. The CDR3 region has the DNA TGTGCCAGCAGCCTGGGGAGACTTAACACCGGGGAGCTGTTTTTT.

This clone has just a few counts. This chain joins TRBV27 and TRBJ1-6; 8 bases line up with TRBD1. The ends lost 6 bases at V and 7 bases at J; junction bases unmatched: 2. From germline, CDR1 is MNHEY and CDR2 SMNVEV (reference sequence). This CDR3 contains 13 residues. The CDR3 loop is CASRRQGNSPLHF. In nucleotides, the CDR3 is TGTGCCAGCAGAAGACAGGGGAATTCACCCCTCCACTTT.

The chain combines TRBV5-1 with TRBJ1-4; 8 bases are shared with TRBD1. The CDR3 loop spans 16 amino acids. Germline CDR1 and CDR2: SGHRS and YFSETQ. Unmatched junction bases numbered 8, after V lost 4 bases and J lost 3 bases. The CDR3: CASSPFTGGPNEKLFF. CDR3 coding DNA: TGCGCCAGCAGCCCCTTTACAGGGGGTCCTAATGAAAAACTGTTTTTT.